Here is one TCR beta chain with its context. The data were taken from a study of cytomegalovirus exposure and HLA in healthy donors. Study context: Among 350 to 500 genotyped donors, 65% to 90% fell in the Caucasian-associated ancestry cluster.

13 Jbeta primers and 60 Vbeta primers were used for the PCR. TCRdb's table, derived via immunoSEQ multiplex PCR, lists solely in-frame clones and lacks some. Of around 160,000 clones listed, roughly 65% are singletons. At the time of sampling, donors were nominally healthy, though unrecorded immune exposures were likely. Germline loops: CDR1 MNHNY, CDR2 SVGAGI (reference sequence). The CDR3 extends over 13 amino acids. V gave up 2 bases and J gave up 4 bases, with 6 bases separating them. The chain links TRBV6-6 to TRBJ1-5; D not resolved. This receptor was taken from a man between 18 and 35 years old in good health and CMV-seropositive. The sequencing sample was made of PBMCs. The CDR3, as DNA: TGTGCCAGCAGTTACATCGGGAATCAGCCCCAGCATTTT. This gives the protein CASSYIGNQPQHF.